The present TCR beta chain was sequenced within a study of T-cell memory formation after mild COVID-19. Overall study results and limits: Day 37-peaking second-wave clones had unconfirmed SARS-CoV-2 specificity. CD4+ bias marked clones expanding day 15 to 37, unlike balanced contracting clones.

The CDR3 contains 14 residues. Germline trimming cut 3 bases from V and 3 bases from J; bases unmatched to any gene: 3. The germline V gene has CDR1 LGHNA and CDR2 YNFKEQ. This clonotype was seen many times. Its antigen is unknown. MiXCR was run by TCRdb on the 5' RACE reads, yielding one entry per CDR3 protein. The profile shows about 350,000 distinct CDR3 sequences, around 13% of them singletons. The receptor's source is a young man who had mild COVID-19 (a few samples of this study predate the infection). Cell type and time point are not known. Specimen: PBMCs or a T cell subset sorted from them (not recorded which). The V and J genes are TRBV4-2 and TRBJ2-3; 7 positions match TRBD2. The CDR3: CASSQGTKTDTQYF. The CDR3, as DNA: TGTGCCAGCAGCCAGGGGACTAAGACAGATACGCAGTATTTT.